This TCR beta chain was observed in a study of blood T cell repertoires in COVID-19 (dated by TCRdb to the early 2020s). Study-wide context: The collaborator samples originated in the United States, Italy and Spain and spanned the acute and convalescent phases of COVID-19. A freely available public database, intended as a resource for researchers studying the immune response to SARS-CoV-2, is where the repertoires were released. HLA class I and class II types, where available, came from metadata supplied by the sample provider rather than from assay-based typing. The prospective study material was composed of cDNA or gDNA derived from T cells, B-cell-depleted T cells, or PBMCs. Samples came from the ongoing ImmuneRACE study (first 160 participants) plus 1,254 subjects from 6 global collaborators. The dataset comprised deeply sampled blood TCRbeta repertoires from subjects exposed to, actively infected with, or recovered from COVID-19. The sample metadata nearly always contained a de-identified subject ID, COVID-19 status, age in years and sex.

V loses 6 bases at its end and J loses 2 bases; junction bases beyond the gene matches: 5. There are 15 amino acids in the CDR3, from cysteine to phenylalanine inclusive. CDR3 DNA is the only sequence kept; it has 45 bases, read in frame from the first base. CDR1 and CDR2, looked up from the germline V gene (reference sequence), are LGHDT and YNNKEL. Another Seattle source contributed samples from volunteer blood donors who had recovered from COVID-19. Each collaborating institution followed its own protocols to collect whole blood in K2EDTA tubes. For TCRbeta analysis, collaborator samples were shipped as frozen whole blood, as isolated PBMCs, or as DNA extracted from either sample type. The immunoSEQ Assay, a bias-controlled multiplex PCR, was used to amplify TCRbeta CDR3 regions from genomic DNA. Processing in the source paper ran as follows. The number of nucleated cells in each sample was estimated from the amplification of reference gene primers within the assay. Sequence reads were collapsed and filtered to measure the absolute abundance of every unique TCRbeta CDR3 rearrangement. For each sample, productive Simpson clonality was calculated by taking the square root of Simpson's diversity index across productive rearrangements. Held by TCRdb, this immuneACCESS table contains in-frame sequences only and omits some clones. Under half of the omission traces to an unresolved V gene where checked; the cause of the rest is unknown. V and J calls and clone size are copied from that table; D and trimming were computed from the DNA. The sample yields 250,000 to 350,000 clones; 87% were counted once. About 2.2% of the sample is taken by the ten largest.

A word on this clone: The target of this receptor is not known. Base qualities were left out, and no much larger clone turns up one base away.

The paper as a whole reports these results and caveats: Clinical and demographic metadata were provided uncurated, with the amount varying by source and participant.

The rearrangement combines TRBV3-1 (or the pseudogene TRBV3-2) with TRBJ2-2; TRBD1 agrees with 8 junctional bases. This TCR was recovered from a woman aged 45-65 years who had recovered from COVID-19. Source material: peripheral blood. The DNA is TGTGCCAGCAGTTCGGGACAGGTTAACACCGGGGAGCTGTTTTTT. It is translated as CASSSGQVNTGELFF.